This T cell receptor beta chain was sequenced during a study of T cells in Graves' hyperthyroidism and ophthalmopathy. General study findings and limits: The model's output predicted ophthalmopathy at a median of roughly 6.9 months prior to onset.

Patients affected by ophthalmopathy presented a Clinical Activity Score of at least 3, a NOSPECS grade of at least 4, and disease duration below 3 months. PBMCs came from roughly 10 ml fresh peripheral blood. V was pared by 1 base and J by 4 bases, with 19 bases between. Germline V gene sequence: CDR1 SEHNR, CDR2 FQNEAQ (reference sequence). The CDR3 spans 18 residues. Amplification of TCR beta CDR3 regions used RNA as the template. Carried out on the TCR CDR3, a first-round RT-PCR used the HTBI primer set. TCRdb recomputed calls from the multiplex PCR reads with MiXCR, one row per CDR3 protein. The table lists roughly 350,000 distinct CDR3 sequences, about 14% of them singletons. This clonotype was counted only a few times. No antigen is known for it.

The chain combines TRBV7-9 with TRBJ2-2; D possibly corresponds to TRBD2 (7 bases). The TCR was taken from a woman in her 30s with Graves' ophthalmopathy. Sequenced: blood. The CDR3 DNA is TGTGCCAGCAGCTTAGGCCTAGTCCGGGGGGCTAGCACCGGGGAGCTGTTTTTT. It specifies CASSLGLVRGASTGELFF.